This entry is about one T cell receptor beta chain. This clone was seen a handful of times. Its target antigen remains unknown. The sample holds no much larger clone one base away, and base qualities are not on file. These data come from a study of a mutant IDH1 vaccine in newly diagnosed glioma (dated by TCRdb to the early 2020s). Study-level background: Eight vaccinations were administered to patients in weeks 1, 3, 5, 7, 11, 15, 19 and 23, corresponding to visits V03 through V10. Vaccination was initiated 4-6 weeks after radiotherapy alone, or concurrently with temozolomide cycles in the chemotherapy-containing groups. Of the approximately 34 patients who were treated, about 62% were male and roughly 38% were female, and the mean age was about 37 years. Before enrollment, patients had received standard therapy of radiotherapy alone, temozolomide alone, or radiochemotherapy with temozolomide; most received the combination. Six visits were used for peripheral blood collection: V03 (baseline), V05, V07, V10, V12 and V13. For exploratory analyses, longitudinal TCRB deep sequencing was carried out in about two dozen treated patients wherever samples were available. Results the study describes overall, beyond this receptor: It was noted by the authors that analyses of patient blood samples could not be reproduced owing to sample limitations. No apparent relationship was observed between pseudoprogression and alterations in the top peripheral T cell clonotypes detected by TCRB sequencing. Immune responses induced by the vaccine were seen in 90% to 95% of patients across multiple MHC alleles. Selection of PBMC samples for TCRB deep sequencing was based on availability.

The sample's time point label is to be understood as: week 11, during vaccination. Every vaccine dose consisted of 300 ug of a 20-mer mutant IDH1 peptide in Montanide, administered subcutaneously together with topical imiquimod. Newly diagnosed WHO grade 3 or 4 IDH1-mutant astrocytomas showing loss of nuclear ATRX were present in the donors. The samples were drawn from NOA16, a multicentre, single-arm, open-label phase I trial in Germany that tested a mutant IDH1 peptide vaccine in humans for the first time. The DNeasy Blood and Tissue Kit was used to extract genomic DNA from EDTA blood for TCRB sequencing. The germline V gene (reference sequence) provides CDR1 GTSNPN and CDR2 SVGIG. The CDR3 holds 13 amino acids from the cysteine to the phenylalanine. Only the CDR3 portion is preserved as DNA: 39 bases, with reading frame beginning at the first base. V loses 2 bases, J loses 3 bases, and the germline ends lie 10 bases apart.

Library generation was performed with the immunoSEQ multiplex PCR assay. The hsTCRB Kit was used according to the manufacturer's protocol to amplify rearranged TCR beta chain sequences. Sequencing of TCRB libraries was carried out on an Illumina MiSeq. For the original study's pipeline: Demultiplexing, trimming and gene mapping were performed with the kit vendor's proprietary platform. TCRdb stores this immuneACCESS table with in-frame sequences only. Part of the clones is absent; in the studies checked, under half of the shortfall reflects unresolved V genes, and no reason is known for the rest. The V and J calls and clone size were taken over from that table, and D and trimming were inferred from the DNA. Here the sample has tens of thousands of clones; 80% occur a single time. The leading ten clones occupy over 4.5% of the sample.

The specimen comprised PBMCs, sampled from a glioma patient whose treatment included an IDH1 peptide vaccine. The TCR comes from a man in his fifties with glioma. Rearrangement joined TRBV30 to TRBJ1-1; the D gene is perhaps TRBD1, from 6 matching bases. The DNA reads TGTGCCTGGAGTTTCAGGGGCTACACTGAAGCTTTCTTT. The resulting protein is CAWSFRGYTEAFF.